The subject of this entry is one T cell receptor beta chain. Which antigen it targets is not known. Within one base of it there is no much larger clone, and no base qualities were kept. The germline V gene encodes CDR1 MNHEY and CDR2 SVGAGI. V is shortened by 2 bases, J by 4 bases, and the region joining them spans 8 bases. The CDR3 starts with the cysteine, ends with the phenylalanine, and has 13 residues. Just the 39-base CDR3 DNA is kept, in frame starting at base 1. For TCRbeta CDR3 sequencing, genomic DNA from the sorted cells was extracted using the QIAGEN DNeasy Blood and Tissue Kit. High-throughput TCRbeta CDR3 sequencing, including PCR amplification with bias correction and internal controls, was performed commercially through immunoSEQ. The source study handled its data this way. Unique productive TCRbeta sequences were defined by CDR3 nucleotide sequence when primers matched and otherwise by CDR3 amino acid sequence together with Vbeta and Jbeta genes. Sorting error was corrected by removing sequences shared between sorted populations at a frequency ratio of 2:1 or less, and the remaining shared sequences were assigned to the higher population. Sequences were defined as donor-reactive when expanded at least 5-fold in CFSE-low cells versus unstimulated cells and present at a frequency of at least 0.01% in CFSE-low cells. Jensen-Shannon divergence calculated on the top 100 TCRbeta sequences ranked by frequency was used to measure repertoire divergence. When a sample had multiple sequencing runs, each run was corrected for sorting error separately and the runs were then pooled. TCRdb took over this immuneACCESS table, retaining in-frame rearrangements with V and J assigned. Such tables are incomplete; in checked studies, under half of the missing clones stem from an unresolved V gene, and the remainder is unexplained. The DNA was the basis for D and trimming; V, J and clone size are from that table. This sample is represented by approximately 20,000 clones; approximately 81% of them were singletons. About 23% of the sample rests with the top ten.

The data originate from a study of Tregs in tolerant kidney transplant recipients (dated by TCRdb to between 2018 and 2020). Notes on the research overall: The study applied TCRbeta sequencing to find donor-specific regulatory T cells before combined kidney and bone marrow transplantation and then followed those same cells after transplant.

The time point label corresponds to: 6 months after combined kidney and bone marrow transplant. Related donors were used in the transplants with nonmyeloablative bone marrow transplantation, and mixed chimerism was transient in the human trials. Unstimulated Tregs (CD4+CD25+CD127-), CD4+ non-Tregs (CD4+CD25-), CD4 and CD8 cells were FACS-sorted from thawed PBMCs. The patients were several recipients of combined kidney and bone marrow transplants from the ITN036ST trial, and samples were available only from these trial subjects. Healthy control blood was processed to PBMCs by Ficoll density gradient and cryopreserved, and patient PBMCs were collected before and after transplant. The investigation overall reported the following: The study was limited by small patient numbers, and the findings need validation in larger populations and under other immunosuppression protocols. Expanding Tregs with activated donor B cells appeared to identify the most biologically relevant and donor-specific TCRbeta repertoire. Biological reproducibility was not examined directly, but technical replication error appeared to be minimal. In tolerant patients, donor-specific Tregs expanded more than Tregs overall, which suggests antigen-driven rather than nonspecific expansion. Because the PCR primers were changed over time for some patients, nucleotide-level comparison could not be performed across the samples from those patients.

The sample consisted of CD8+ T cells from blood (PBMCs), taken 6 months after the transplant. The V gene is TRBV6-5 and the J gene is TRBJ1-1; no confident D gene assignment can be made. This sequence was found in a human patient who received a combined kidney and bone marrow transplant. After transplantation, some T cells may belong to the graft donor instead of the recipient. The CDR3 region reads CASSYAPGTEAFF. The nucleotides are TGTGCCAGCAGTTACGCGCCGGGCACTGAAGCTTTCTTT.